The clone carrying this T cell receptor beta chain was seen a few times. The data belong to a study of T cells after yellow fever vaccination. Study background: Low-cell-number fractions were prepared with SMART-Seq v4 Ultra Low Input.

One entry per CDR3 protein results from TCRdb running MiXCR on the 5' RACE reads. The sample shows hundreds of thousands of distinct CDR3 sequences, approximately 10% of them seen only once. The TCR was taken from a man aged 18 to 30 who received the YFV17D yellow fever vaccine. Material: PBMCs, obtained on the day of the first yellow fever vaccination.

CDR3 nucleotides: TGTGCCAGCGCCGACCGTGGGGGTTCGGGGAATGAGCAGTTCTTC. This sequence encodes CASADRGGSGNEQFF. The gene calls are TRBV28 and TRBJ2-1; D might be TRBD1 or TRBD2, each matching 5 bases. CDR1 is MDHEN and CDR2 is SYDVKM in the germline V gene. The CDR3 is 15 amino acids. The V gene lost 8 bases and the J gene lost 7 bases, with 21 bases spanning the gap.